This TCR beta chain was identified in a study of long-term antiretroviral therapy in people with HIV. Running of the v3.0 immunoSEQ assay took place at survey level. Produced via immunoSEQ multiplex PCR; TCRdb's table is partial and in-frame only. Among some 30,000 clones, 75% to 95% were seen once, and the ten largest hold 4% to 4.5%. CDR1 MNHEY and CDR2 SVGAGI come from the germline V gene. CDR3 length: 13 residues. Trimming cost V 5 bases and J 2 bases, with 9 bases left between them. The sequencing here drew on unsorted PBMCs, taken around 5 years after starting antiretroviral therapy. The clonotype comes from a woman aged 40 to 50 with HIV. The J gene is TRBJ2-5, the V gene TRBV6-5, with D unclear. The CDR3 loop is CASSTRTQETQYF. The DNA of the CDR3 is TGTGCCAGCAGTACACGGACGCAAGAGACCCAGTACTTC.